This T cell receptor (beta chain) stems from a study of T-cell memory formation after mild COVID-19. Across the study: There were largely donor-specific TCR clusters.

The germline V gene has CDR1 SGHDN and CDR2 FVKESK. V was cut by 1 base and J by 3 bases, with 15 bases left in between. CDR3 length equals 16 residues. In the case of this clonotype: Its antigen is unidentified.

Points from the study as a whole: Some responding clones appeared in pre-infection memory, suggesting cross-reactive memory joined.

The authors produced TCR alpha and TCR beta cDNA libraries with sample barcodes and UMIs by 5'RACE using constant-segment primers. Each CDR3 protein gets one entry after TCRdb re-called the 5' RACE reads with MiXCR. The sample has 350,000 to 400,000 distinct CDR3 sequences, roughly an eighth seen once. The TCR originated in a man aged 18 to 35 who had mild COVID-19 (a few samples of this study predate the infection). Cell type and time point are not known. The chain has TRBV14 and TRBJ1-1, with D tentatively TRBD1 (5 bases). The sequenced sample consisted of PBMCs or a T cell subset sorted from them (not recorded which). The CDR3 DNA reads TGTGCCAGCAGCCAAGCCCAGGGCAGATTGTACACTGAAGCTTTCTTT. This gives the protein CASSQAQGRLYTEAFF.